This TCR beta chain was profiled in a study of somatic mutations in cytotoxic T cells in rheumatoid arthritis. Method: immunoSEQ multiplex PCR; TCRdb's copy keeps in-frame clones and lacks some. This table has about 9,700 clones, 81% appearing once. Findings and limits, study-wide: A slight TRBV07 underrepresentation in rheumatoid arthritis patients was reported without multiple-comparison adjustment. The largest CD8+ clone made up over 20% of CD8+ cells in 8 of 65 patients.

Trimming pared 8 bases from V and 9 bases from J, leaving 13 bases between. CDR1 LNHDA and CDR2 SQIVND come from the germline V gene (reference sequence). This CDR3 spans 11 amino acids. The investigators isolated CD4+ and CD8+ cells by positive magnetic bead selection and checked their purity by flow cytometry. On this clone itself: Its antigen is as yet unknown.

The sequenced sample was CD8+ T cells sorted from blood. This TCR was recovered from a woman aged 45 to 65 in good health. The chain uses TRBV19 and TRBJ1-1, with a tentative D call TRBD1 (6 bases). CDR3 protein: CASGGAIQAFF. As DNA, the CDR3 is TGTGCCAGTGGGGGGGCTATTCAAGCTTTCTTT.